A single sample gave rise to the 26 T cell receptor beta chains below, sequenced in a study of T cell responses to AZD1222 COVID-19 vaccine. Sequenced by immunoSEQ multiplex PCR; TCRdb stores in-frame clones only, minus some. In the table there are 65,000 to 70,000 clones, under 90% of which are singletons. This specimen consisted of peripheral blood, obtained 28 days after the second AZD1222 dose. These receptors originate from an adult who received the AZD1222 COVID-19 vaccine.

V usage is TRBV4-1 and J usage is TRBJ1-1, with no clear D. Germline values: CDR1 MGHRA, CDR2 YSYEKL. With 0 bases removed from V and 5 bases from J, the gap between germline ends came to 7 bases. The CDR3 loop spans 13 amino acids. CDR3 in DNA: TGCGCCAGCAGCCAAGATGAGTGGACTGAAGCTTTCTTT. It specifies CASSQDEWTEAFF.

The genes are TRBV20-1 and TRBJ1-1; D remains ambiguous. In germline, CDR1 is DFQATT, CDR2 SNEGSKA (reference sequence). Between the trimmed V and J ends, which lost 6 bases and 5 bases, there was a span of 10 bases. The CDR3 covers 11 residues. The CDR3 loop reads CSARILTEAFF. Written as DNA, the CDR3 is TGCAGTGCCAGAATTTTGACTGAAGCTTTCTTT.

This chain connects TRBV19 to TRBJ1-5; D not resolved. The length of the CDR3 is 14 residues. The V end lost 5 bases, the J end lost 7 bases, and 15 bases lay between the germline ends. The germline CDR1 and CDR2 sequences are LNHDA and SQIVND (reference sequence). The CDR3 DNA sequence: TGTGCCAGTAGTCCGTACGGGCTTCGGCAGCCCCAGCATTTT. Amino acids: CASSPYGLRQPQHF.

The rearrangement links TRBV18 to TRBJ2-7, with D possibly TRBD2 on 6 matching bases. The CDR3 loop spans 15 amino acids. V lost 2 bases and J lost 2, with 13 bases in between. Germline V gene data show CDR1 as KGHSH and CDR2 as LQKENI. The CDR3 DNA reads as TGTGCCAGCTCACCAACCGGGGCGGGACCCTACGAGCAGTACTTC. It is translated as CASSPTGAGPYEQYF.

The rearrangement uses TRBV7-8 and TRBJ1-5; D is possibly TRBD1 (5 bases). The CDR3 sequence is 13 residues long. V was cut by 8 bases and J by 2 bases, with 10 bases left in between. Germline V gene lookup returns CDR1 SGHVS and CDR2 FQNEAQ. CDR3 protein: CASGQFGNQPQHF. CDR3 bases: TGTGCCAGCGGACAATTTGGCAATCAGCCCCAGCATTTT.

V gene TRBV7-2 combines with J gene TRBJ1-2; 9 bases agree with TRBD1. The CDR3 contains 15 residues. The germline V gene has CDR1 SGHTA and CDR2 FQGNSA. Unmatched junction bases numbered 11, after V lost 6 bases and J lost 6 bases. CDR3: CASREPTGTGNGYTF. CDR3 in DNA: TGTGCCAGCAGGGAACCCACCGGGACAGGGAATGGCTACACCTTC.

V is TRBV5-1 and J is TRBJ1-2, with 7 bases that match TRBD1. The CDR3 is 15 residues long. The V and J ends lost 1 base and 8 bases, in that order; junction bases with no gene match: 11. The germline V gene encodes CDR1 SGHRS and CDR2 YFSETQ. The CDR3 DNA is TGCGCCAGCAGCTTGACAGGGGTTGGTCGGGGAGGCTACACCTTC. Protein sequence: CASSLTGVGRGGYTF.

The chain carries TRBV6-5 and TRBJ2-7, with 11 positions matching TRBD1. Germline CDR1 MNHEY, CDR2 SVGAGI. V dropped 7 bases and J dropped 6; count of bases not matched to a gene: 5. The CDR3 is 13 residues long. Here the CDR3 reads CASTRGTGGEQYF. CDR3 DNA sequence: TGTGCCAGCACCCGAGGGACAGGGGGCGAGCAGTACTTC.

The CDR3 is CASSPTAVYEQYF. In DNA, the CDR3 is TGTGCCAGCAGCCCGACAGCCGTCTACGAGCAGTACTTC. The V call is TRBV11-2, the J call TRBJ2-7; weak D call: TRBD1 (5 bases). CDR3 size: 13 residues. Germline values: CDR1 SGHAT, CDR2 FQNNGV. The V end lost 5 bases, the J end lost 3 bases, and 11 bases lay between the germline ends.

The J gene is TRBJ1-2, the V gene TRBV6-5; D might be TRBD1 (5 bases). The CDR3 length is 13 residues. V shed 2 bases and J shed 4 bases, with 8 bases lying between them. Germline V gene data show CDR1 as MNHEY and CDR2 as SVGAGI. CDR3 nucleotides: TGTGCCAGCAGTTACGACAGATCCTATGGCTACACCTTC. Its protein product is CASSYDRSYGYTF.

The CDR3 DNA sequence: TGTGCCAGCAGACCCCTCTTAGGGCTGGGAAGGAATTCACCCCTCCACTTT. This encodes CASRPLLGLGRNSPLHF. The chain uses TRBV28 and TRBJ1-6; D unclear. CDR1 MDHEN and CDR2 SYDVKM come from the germline V gene. This CDR3 region has 17 residues. The germline V and J ends were trimmed by 6 bases and 7 bases, with 22 bases remaining between them.

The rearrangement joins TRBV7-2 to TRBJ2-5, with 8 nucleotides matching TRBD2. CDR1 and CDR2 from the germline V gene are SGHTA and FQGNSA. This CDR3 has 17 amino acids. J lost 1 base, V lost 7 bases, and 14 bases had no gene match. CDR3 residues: CASTREVFSFSQETQYF. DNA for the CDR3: TGTGCCAGCACGCGGGAGGTCTTCTCTTTCTCCCAAGAGACCCAGTACTTC.

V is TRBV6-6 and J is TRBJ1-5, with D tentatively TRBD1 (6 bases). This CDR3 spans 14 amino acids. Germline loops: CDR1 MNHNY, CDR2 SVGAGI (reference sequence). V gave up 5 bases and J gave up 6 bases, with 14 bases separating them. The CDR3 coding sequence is TGTGCCAGCAGTCCTCAGGGGTTCGGTCAGCCCCAGCATTTT. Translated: CASSPQGFGQPQHF.

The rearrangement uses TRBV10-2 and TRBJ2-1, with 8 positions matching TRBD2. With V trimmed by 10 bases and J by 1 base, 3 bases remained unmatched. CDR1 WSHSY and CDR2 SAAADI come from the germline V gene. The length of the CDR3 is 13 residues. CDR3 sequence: CANSGASYNEQFF. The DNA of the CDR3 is TGCGCCAATAGCGGGGCTTCCTACAATGAGCAGTTCTTC.

The CDR3 protein is CASSSRSFGQPQHF. CDR3 bases: TGTGCCAGCAGCTCCCGCAGCTTCGGGCAGCCCCAGCATTTT. This sequence joins TRBV5-6 and TRBJ1-5; D not certain. CDR1 is SGHDT and CDR2 is YYEEEE in the germline V gene. The CDR3 loop spans 14 amino acids. Trimming pared 3 bases from V and 7 bases from J, leaving 14 bases between.

Here the CDR3 DNA reads TGTGCCACCAGCACCCTTTTGGGGAGCGAGCAGTACTTC. Translating it yields CATSTLLGSEQYF. The J gene is TRBJ2-7, the V gene TRBV15; tentatively, D is TRBD2 (5 bases). This CDR3 spans 13 amino acids. CDR1 LNHNV and CDR2 YYDKDF come from the germline V gene (reference sequence). V shed 4 bases and J shed 6 bases, with 13 bases lying between them.

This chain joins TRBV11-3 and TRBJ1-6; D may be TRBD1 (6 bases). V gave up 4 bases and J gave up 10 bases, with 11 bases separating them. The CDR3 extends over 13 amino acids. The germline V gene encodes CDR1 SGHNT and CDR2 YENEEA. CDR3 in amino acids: CASSYTGNSPLHF. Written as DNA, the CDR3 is TGTGCCAGCAGCTACACAGGGAACTCACCCCTCCACTTT.

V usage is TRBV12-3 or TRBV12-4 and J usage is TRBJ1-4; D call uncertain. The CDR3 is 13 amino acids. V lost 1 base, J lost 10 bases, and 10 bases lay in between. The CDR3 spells CASSLDGLGKLFF. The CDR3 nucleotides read TGTGCCAGCAGTTTAGACGGGCTGGGAAAACTGTTTTTT.

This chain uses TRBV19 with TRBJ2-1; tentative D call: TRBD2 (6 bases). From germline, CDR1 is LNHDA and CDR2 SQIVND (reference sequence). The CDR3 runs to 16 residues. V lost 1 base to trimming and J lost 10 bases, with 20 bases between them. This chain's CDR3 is CASSIVRPPEREEQFF. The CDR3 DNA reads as TGTGCCAGTAGTATAGTGCGGCCCCCGGAACGGGAGGAGCAGTTCTTC.

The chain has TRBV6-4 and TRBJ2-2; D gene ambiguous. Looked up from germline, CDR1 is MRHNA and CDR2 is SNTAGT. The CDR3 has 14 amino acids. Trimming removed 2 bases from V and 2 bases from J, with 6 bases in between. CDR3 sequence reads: CASSDGENTGELFF. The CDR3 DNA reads TGTGCCAGCAGTGACGGGGAAAACACCGGGGAGCTGTTTTTT.

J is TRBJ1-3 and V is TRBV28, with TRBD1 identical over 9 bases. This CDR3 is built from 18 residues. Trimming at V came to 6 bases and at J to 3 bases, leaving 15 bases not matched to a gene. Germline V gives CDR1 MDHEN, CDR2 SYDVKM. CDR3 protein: CASSPWGQGRRFGNTIYF. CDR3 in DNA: TGTGCCAGCAGCCCATGGGGACAGGGTAGACGGTTTGGAAACACCATATATTTT.

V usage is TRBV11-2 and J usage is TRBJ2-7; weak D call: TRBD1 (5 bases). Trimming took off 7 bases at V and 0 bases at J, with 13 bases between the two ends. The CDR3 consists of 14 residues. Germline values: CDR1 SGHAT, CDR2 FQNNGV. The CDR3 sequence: CASTFPGISYEQYF. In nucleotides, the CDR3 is TGTGCCAGCACCTTCCCAGGGATCTCCTACGAGCAGTACTTC. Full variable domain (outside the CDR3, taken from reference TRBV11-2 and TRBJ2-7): EAGVAQSPRYKIIEKRQSVAFWCNPISGHATLYWYQQILGQGPKLLIQFQNNGVVDDSQLPKDRFSAERLKGVDSTLKIQPAKLEDSAVYLCASTFPGISYEQYFGPGTRLTVT.

The chain's CDR3 is CASSLAVQRNSPLHF. CDR3 sequence (DNA): TGTGCCAGCAGCTTAGCGGTGCAGCGCAATTCACCCCTCCACTTT. The chain couples TRBV7-9 to TRBJ1-6; D not certain. V was clipped by 0 bases and J by 7 bases, with 10 bases between them. This CDR3 region has 15 residues. CDR1 and CDR2 (germline): SEHNR, FQNEAQ (reference sequence). The variable domain in full, with the rest retrieved from reference TRBV7-9 and TRBJ1-6, is DTGVSQNPRHKITKRGQNVTFRCDPISEHNRLYWYRQTLGQGPEFLTYFQNEAQLEKSRLLSDRFSAERPKGSFSTLEIQRTEQGDSAMYLCASSLAVQRNSPLHFGNGTRLTVT.

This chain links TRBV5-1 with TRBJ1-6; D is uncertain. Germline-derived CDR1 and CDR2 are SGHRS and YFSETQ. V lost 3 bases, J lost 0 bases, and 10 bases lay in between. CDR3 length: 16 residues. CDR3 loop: CASSSWTVSYNSPLHF. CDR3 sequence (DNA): TGCGCCAGCAGCTCGTGGACGGTCTCCTATAATTCACCCCTCCACTTT.

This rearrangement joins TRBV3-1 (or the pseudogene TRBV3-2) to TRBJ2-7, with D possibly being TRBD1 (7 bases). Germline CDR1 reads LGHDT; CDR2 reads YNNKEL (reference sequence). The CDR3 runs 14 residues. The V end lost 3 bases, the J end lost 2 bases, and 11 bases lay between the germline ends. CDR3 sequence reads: CASSHGGGPYEQYF. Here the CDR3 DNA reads TGTGCCAGCAGCCACGGAGGGGGCCCCTACGAGCAGTACTTC.

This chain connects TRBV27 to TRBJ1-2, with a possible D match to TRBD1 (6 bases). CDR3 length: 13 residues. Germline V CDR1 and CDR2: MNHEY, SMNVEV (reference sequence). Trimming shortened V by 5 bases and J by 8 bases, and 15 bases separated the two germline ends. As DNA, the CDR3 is TGTGCCAGCAGTACCGATTCAGGGGTCGGCTACACCTTC. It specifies CASSTDSGVGYTF.